Listed below are T cell receptor beta chains from one sample, sequenced in a study of PD-1 blockade in mismatch repair-deficient tumors. Measured with immunoSEQ multiplex PCR; TCRdb has only the in-frame clones, and not every one. The profile shows more than 40,000 clones, 78% of them singletons. The material sequenced was peripheral blood, taken 4 weeks after starting pembrolizumab. The receptors were gathered from an adult with mismatch repair-deficient cancer. CDR3s include the opening cysteine and the closing phenylalanine or tryptophan. The D gene is left open where the match is weak. For some rows the clone size is stated as once, few or many, or as a class when expanded; others skip it.

clone_size	j_call	v_call	d_call	cdr3_nt	cdr3_aa
.	TRBJ2-7	TRBV7-6	TRBD1	TGTGCCAGCAGCAGACGGCCGGGACAGGGCGTTGGGAACGAGCAGTACTTC	CASSRRPGQGVGNEQYF
.	TRBJ2-2	TRBV2	TRBD1	TGTGCCAGCAATCGACAGGGTGGCACCGGGGAGCTGTTTTTT	CASNRQGGTGELFF
once	TRBJ1-2	TRBV19	TRBD1	TGTGCCAGTAGAAACCGGACAGGGGGAGGTGGCTACACCTTC	CASRNRTGGGGYTF
.	TRBJ2-4	TRBV28	TRBD2	TGTGCCAGCAGTTTCCCGGGACTAGCGGGGGGAGCCCCCGGGGAGCAGTACTTC	CASSFPGLAGGAPGEQYF
once	TRBJ1-1	TRBV7-2	.	TGTGCCAGCAGCTTAGCGGAGGACACTGAAGCTTTCTTT	CASSLAEDTEAFF
.	TRBJ2-1	TRBV5-6	.	TGTGCCAGCAGCTTGGGAATCCGGGAGTTGTACAATGAGCAGTTCTTC	CASSLGIRELYNEQFF
.	TRBJ1-2	TRBV19	TRBD1	TGTGCCAGTAGTAATCAACAGGGGGTTAACTATGGCTACACCTTC	CASSNQQGVNYGYTF
.	TRBJ2-5	TRBV2	TRBD2	TGTGCCAGCAGTCAGTTACTAGCGGAAGAGACCCAGTACTTC	CASSQLLAEETQYF
few	TRBJ2-7	TRBV27	.	TGTGCCAGCAGTCTTGGGGTAGGAGACTCCTACGAGCAGTACTTC	CASSLGVGDSYEQYF
.	TRBJ2-3	TRBV6-1	TRBD1	TGTGCCAGCAGTGAAGTACAGGGGATCACAGATACGCAGTATTTT	CASSEVQGITDTQYF
.	TRBJ2-3	TRBV9	.	TGTGCCAGCAGCGTAAGTGGGTACGACCTCACAGATACGCAGTATTTT	CASSVSGYDLTDTQYF
.	TRBJ1-5	TRBV19	.	TGTGCCAGTAGCACCGGGACACGAAGCAATCAGCCCCAGCATTTT	CASSTGTRSNQPQHF
.	TRBJ2-1	TRBV5-1	TRBD2	TGCGCCAGCAGCCCCGCAGCGGGAGAGGTAGCTTATGAGCAGTTCTTC	CASSPAAGEVAYEQFF
.	TRBJ1-1	TRBV5-6	TRBD1	TGTGCCAGCAGCTCACGAGACAGGGGCCAAGCTTTCTTT	CASSSRDRGQAFF
few	TRBJ2-1	TRBV1	.	TGCACCAGCAGCACTTCAGCTAGCGGGAAAGACAATGAGCAGTTCTTC	CTSSTSASGKDNEQFF
.	TRBJ2-1	TRBV7-2	TRBD2	TGTGCCAGCAGCTTAGGACCTCCTGGCGGGAGGCAATACAATGAGCAGTTCTTC	CASSLGPPGGRQYNEQFF
.	TRBJ2-3	TRBV6-5	.	TGTGCCAGCAGTTGGGGAGATACGCAGTATTTT	CASSWGDTQYF
.	TRBJ2-3	TRBV28	TRBD2	TGTGCCAGCAGGCCACGCGGGAGGGCGGGGACCACAGATACGCAGTATTTT	CASRPRGRAGTTDTQYF
.	TRBJ2-3	TRBV15	TRBD2	TGTGCCACCAGCAGCCCGGGACTAGGAGGCACGGATACGCAGTATTTT	CATSSPGLGGTDTQYF
.	TRBJ2-3	TRBV11-2	TRBD2	TGTGCCAGCAGCCCGTTGACTAGCGGGAGGTCCCGCGATACGCAGTATTTT	CASSPLTSGRSRDTQYF
once	TRBJ1-2	TRBV7-3	.	TGTGCCAGCAGCTTATTGGGGGGGAAGGGAGGCGGCTACACCTTC	CASSLLGGKGGGYTF
few	TRBJ1-1	TRBV25-1	.	TGTGCCAGCAGTGAATGGGAGAAACGAGCTTTCTTT	CASSEWEKRAFF
.	TRBJ2-5	TRBV5-4	.	TGTGCCAGCAGCCCACCTACAGGGAAAGAGACCCAGTACTTC	CASSPPTGKETQYF
.	TRBJ2-1	TRBV9	.	TGTGCCAGCAGCGTAGAGGAGGGAGTGGTAGATGAGCAGTTCTTC	CASSVEEGVVDEQFF
.	TRBJ1-4	TRBV29-1	TRBD1	TGCAGCGTTGGGGGGGGGACAGGGGCAACTAATGAAAAACTGTTTTTT	CSVGGGTGATNEKLFF
once	TRBJ2-3	TRBV6-1	.	TGTGCCAGCAGTGAAGCGCGATTGATCGGGAGCACAGATACGCAGTATTTT	CASSEARLIGSTDTQYF
.	TRBJ2-2	TRBV7-3	TRBD2	TGTGCCAGCAGCTCTAGCGGGAGCCGTACCGGGGAGCTGTTTTTT	CASSSSGSRTGELFF
.	TRBJ2-7	TRBV5-4	TRBD2	TGTGCCAGCAGTCGACCGGGACTAGCGGGAACCTACGAGCAGTACTTC	CASSRPGLAGTYEQYF
.	TRBJ1-4	TRBV6-5	TRBD1	TGTGCCAGCAGGAAAACAGGGGGCGATGAAAAACTGTTTTTT	CASRKTGGDEKLFF
few	TRBJ1-1	TRBV7-3	.	TGTGCCAGCAGCTCCGGGACCCTGGGCACTGAAGCTTTCTTT	CASSSGTLGTEAFF
.	TRBJ2-7	TRBV5-4	TRBD2	TGTGCCAGCAGCTTGGCCCAGCGGGACCCCCCCTACGAGCAGTACTTC	CASSLAQRDPPYEQYF
.	TRBJ1-5	TRBV5-1	.	TGCGCCAGCAGCCCGACCCCCGGGGTCCAGCCCCAGCATTTT	CASSPTPGVQPQHF
.	TRBJ2-7	TRBV7-2	.	TGTGCCAGCAGCTCGGGGGCAGGGGCACGTACGTACGAGCAGTACTTC	CASSSGAGARTYEQYF
.	TRBJ2-7	TRBV6-5	TRBD2	TGTGCCAGCAGTTACTCCGCGGGACTAGCCTTCGAGCAGTACTTC	CASSYSAGLAFEQYF
.	TRBJ2-5	TRBV5-1	TRBD2	TGCGCCAGCAGCTTGGGACAGCAACTCGGACTAGCGGGACCGTACCAAGAGACCCAGTACTTC	CASSLGQQLGLAGPYQETQYF
.	TRBJ2-7	TRBV29-1	TRBD2	TGCAGCGCAACGGGACTAGCGGGGATGAGGGAGCAGTACTTC	CSATGLAGMREQYF
few	TRBJ1-5	TRBV4-1	.	TGCGCCAGCAGCCAAGGGGGGGGGATGGTTCAGCCCCAGCATTTT	CASSQGGGMVQPQHF
.	TRBJ1-3	TRBV29-1	.	TGCAGCGTTGAAATGCGACAGGGAAACACCATATATTTT	CSVEMRQGNTIYF
few	TRBJ1-1	TRBV7-2	TRBD1	TGTGCCAGCAGCTTGGGGACAGGGCTTCCCACTGAAGCTTTCTTT	CASSLGTGLPTEAFF
.	TRBJ2-7	TRBV5-1	TRBD1	TGCGCCAGCAGCTTGGGGACAGGGGGACTCGAGCAGTACTTC	CASSLGTGGLEQYF
.	TRBJ2-5	TRBV5-1	TRBD2	TGCGCCAGCAGTTCGGGACTAGCGGGGCAAGAGACCCAGTACTTC	CASSSGLAGQETQYF
.	TRBJ2-3	TRBV7-2	.	TGTGCCAGCAGCGCCGGGGTCAGCACAGATACGCAGTATTTT	CASSAGVSTDTQYF
.	TRBJ2-6	TRBV10-3	.	TGTGCCATCAGTGAGTCCGGACCGAACTCTGGGGCCAACGTCCTGACTTTC	CAISESGPNSGANVLTF
.	TRBJ2-1	TRBV9	.	TGTGCCAGCAGCGTAGGCGGACAAGGGCTCGGTGAGCAGTTCTTC	CASSVGGQGLGEQFF
.	TRBJ2-1	TRBV19	TRBD2	TGTGCCAGTAGTATAGGGGGGAGCGGGACGCACGGTGCGGTGGGGCAGTTCTTC	CASSIGGSGTHGAVGQFF
few	TRBJ1-4	TRBV27	.	TGTGCCAGCAGTCCGGACAGTCCGGGGAGGAAACTGTTTTTT	CASSPDSPGRKLFF
.	TRBJ1-1	TRBV7-9	TRBD1	TGTGCCAGCAGCTCACAACCGGGACAGGGTAACACTGAAGCTTTCTTT	CASSSQPGQGNTEAFF
.	TRBJ2-3	TRBV9	.	TGTGCCAGCAGCGTAGAACGGGGATCCGCTAGCACAGATACGCAGTATTTT	CASSVERGSASTDTQYF
.	TRBJ2-1	TRBV9	TRBD2	TGTGCCAGCACCGGACTAGCGGGAGGGGGGAATGAGCAGTTCTTC	CASTGLAGGGNEQFF
.	TRBJ2-7	TRBV27	TRBD2	TGTGCCAGCAGTCCTAGCGGGTCCGCCTACGAGCAGTACTTC	CASSPSGSAYEQYF
.	TRBJ2-7	TRBV27	TRBD1	TGTGCCAGCAGCCCGACAGGGGTCACCTACGAGCAGTACTTC	CASSPTGVTYEQYF